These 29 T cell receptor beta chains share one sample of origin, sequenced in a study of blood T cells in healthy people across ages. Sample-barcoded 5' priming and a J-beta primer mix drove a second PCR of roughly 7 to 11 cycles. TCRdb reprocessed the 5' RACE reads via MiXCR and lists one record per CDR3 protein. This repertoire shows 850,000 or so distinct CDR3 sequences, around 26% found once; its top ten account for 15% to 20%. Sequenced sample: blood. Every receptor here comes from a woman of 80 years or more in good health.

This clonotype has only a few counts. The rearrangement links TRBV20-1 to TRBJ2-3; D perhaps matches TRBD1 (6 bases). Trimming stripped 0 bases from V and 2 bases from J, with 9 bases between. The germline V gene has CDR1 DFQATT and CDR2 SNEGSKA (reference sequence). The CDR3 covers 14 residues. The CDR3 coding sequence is TGCAGTGCTAGAGACCAGGGGTTCACAGATACGCAGTATTTT. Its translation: CSARDQGFTDTQYF.

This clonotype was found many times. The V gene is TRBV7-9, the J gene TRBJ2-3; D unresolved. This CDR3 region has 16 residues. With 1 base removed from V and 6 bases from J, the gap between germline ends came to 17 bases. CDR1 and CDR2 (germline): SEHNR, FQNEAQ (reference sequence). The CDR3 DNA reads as TGTGCCAGCAGCTTAGGAAGTAATTTGGGTGGCGATACGCAGTATTTT. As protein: CASSLGSNLGGDTQYF.

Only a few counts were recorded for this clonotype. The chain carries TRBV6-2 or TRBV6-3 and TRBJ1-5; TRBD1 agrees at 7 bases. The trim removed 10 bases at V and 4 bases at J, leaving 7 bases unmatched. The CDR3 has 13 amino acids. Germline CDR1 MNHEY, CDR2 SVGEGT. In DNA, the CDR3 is TGTGCCATTCGACAGGGATCGAATCAGCCCCAGCATTTT. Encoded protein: CAIRQGSNQPQHF.

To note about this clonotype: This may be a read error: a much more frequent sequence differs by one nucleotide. The CDR3 region is CSARDPGATYNEQYF. CDR3 in DNA: TGCAGTGCTAGAGATCCGGGGGCCACATACAATGAGCAGTACTTC. The rearrangement uses TRBV20-1 and TRBJ2-1; D may correspond to TRBD1 or TRBD2 (6 bases each). The J call may be wrong; the DNA end is better matched by TRBJ2-7. Germline CDR1 DFQATT, CDR2 SNEGSKA (reference sequence). The CDR3 extends over 15 amino acids.

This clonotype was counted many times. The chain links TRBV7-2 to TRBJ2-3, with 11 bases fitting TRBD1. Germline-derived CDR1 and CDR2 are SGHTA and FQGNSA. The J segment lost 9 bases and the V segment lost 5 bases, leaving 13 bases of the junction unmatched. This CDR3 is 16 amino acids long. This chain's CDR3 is CASSRPDRGRFGTQYF. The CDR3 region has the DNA TGTGCCAGCAGCAGACCGGACAGGGGGCGGTTTGGGACGCAGTATTTT.

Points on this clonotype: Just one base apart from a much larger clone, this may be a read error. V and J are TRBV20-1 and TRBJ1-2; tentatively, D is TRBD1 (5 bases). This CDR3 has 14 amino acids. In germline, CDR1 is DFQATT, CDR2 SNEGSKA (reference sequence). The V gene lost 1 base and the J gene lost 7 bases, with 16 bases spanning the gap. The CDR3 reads CSARGTLQKCGYTF. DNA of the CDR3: TGCAGTGCTAGAGGGACACTCCAAAAGTGTGGCTACACCTTC.

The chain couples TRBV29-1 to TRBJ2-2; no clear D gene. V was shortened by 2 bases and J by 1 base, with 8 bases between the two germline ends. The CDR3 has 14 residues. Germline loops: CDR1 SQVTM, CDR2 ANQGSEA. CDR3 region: CSVERWGNTGELFF. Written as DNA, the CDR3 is TGCAGCGTTGAACGGTGGGGGAACACCGGGGAGCTGTTTTTT.

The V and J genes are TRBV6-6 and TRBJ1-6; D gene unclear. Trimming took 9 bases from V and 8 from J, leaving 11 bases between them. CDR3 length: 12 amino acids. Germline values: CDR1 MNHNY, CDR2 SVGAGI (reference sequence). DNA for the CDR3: TGTGCCAGTCGCCGAGCGGATTCACCCCTCCACTTT. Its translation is CASRRADSPLHF.

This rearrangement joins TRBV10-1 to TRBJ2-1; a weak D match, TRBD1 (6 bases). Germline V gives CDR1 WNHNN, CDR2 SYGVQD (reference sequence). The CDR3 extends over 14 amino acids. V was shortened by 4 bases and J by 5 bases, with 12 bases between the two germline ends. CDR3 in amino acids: CASSGFRGHNEQFF. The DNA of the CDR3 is TGCGCCAGCAGTGGGTTCAGGGGTCACAATGAGCAGTTCTTC.

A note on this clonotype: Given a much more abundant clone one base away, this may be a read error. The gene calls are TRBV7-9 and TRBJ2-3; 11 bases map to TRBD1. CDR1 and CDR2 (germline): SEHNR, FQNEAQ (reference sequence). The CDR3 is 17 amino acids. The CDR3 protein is CASSPMVGQGAADAQYF. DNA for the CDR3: TGTGCCAGCAGTCCTATGGTAGGACAGGGGGCCGCAGATGCGCAGTATTTT.

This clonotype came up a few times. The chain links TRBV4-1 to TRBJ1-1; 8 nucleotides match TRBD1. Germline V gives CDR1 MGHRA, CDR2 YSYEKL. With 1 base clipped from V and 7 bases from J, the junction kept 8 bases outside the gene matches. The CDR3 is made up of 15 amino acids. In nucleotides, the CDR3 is TGCGCCAGCAGCCAAGCAACAGGGGGATGGGGTGAAGCTTTCTTT. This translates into CASSQATGGWGEAFF.

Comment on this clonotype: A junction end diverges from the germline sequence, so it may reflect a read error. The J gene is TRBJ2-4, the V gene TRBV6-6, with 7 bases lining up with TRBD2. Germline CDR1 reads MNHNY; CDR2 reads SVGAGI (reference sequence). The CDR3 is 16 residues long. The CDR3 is CASRTTGTNPSYEQCF. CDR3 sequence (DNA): TGTGCCAGCAGGACAACCGGGACTAATCCTTCCTACGAGCAGTGCTTC.

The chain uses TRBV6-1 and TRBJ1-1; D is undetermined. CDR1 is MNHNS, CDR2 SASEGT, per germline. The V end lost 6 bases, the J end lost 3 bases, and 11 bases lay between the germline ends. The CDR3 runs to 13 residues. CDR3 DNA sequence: TGTGCCAGCAGCGAGCCCCGGGACACTGAAGCTTTCTTT. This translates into CASSEPRDTEAFF.

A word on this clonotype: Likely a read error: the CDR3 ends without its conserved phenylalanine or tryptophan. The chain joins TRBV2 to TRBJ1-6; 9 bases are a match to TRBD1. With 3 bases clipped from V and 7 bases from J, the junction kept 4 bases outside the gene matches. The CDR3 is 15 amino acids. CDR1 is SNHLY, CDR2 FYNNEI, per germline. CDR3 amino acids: CASSDGGQGNSPLHL. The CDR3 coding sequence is TGTGCCAGCAGTGATGGGGGACAGGGAAATTCACCCCTCCACTTG.

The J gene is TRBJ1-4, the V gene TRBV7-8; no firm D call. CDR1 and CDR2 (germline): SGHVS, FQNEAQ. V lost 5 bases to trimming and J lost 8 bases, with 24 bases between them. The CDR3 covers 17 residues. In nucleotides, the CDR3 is TGTGCCAGCAGCCCGCCTGGCGGCGGTAGGGCCGGGGAAAAACTGTTTTTT. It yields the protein CASSPPGGGRAGEKLFF.

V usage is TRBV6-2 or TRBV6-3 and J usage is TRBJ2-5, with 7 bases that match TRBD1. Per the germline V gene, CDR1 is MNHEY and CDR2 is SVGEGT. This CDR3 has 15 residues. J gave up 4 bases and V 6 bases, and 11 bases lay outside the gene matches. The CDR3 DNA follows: TGTGCCAGCAGCTCCGGGACAGTGGGGAGAGAGACCCAGTACTTC. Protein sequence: CASSSGTVGRETQYF.

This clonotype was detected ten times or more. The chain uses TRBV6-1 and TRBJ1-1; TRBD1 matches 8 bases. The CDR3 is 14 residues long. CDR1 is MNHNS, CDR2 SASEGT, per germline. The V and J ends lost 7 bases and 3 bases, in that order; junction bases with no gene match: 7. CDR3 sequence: CASTHDRGDTEAFF. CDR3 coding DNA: TGTGCCAGCACTCACGACAGGGGTGACACTGAAGCTTTCTTT.

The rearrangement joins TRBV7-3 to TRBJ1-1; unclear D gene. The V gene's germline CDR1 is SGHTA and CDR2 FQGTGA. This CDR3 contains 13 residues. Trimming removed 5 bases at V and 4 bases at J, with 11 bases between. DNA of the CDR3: TGTGCCAGCAGCGGAGACATTTCCACTGAAGCTTTCTTT. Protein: CASSGDISTEAFF.

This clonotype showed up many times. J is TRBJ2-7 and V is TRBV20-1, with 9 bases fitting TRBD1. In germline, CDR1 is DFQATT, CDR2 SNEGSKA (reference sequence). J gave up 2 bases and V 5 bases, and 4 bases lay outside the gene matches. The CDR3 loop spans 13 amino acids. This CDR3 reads CSASTGGAYEQYF. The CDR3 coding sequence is TGCAGTGCTTCGACAGGGGGGGCCTACGAGCAGTACTTC.

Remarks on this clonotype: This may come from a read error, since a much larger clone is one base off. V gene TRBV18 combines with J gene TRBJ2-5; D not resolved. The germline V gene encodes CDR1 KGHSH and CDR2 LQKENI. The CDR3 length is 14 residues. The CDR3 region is CAGSPGEQSTKQYF. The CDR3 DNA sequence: TGTGCCGGCTCACCGGGCGAGCAATCTACGAAGCAGTACTTC.

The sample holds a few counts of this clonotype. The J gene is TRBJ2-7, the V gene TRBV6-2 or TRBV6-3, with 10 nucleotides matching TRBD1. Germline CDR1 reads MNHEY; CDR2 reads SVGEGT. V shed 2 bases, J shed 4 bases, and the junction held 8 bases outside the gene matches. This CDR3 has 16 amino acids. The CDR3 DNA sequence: TGTGCCAGCAGTTACCGACAGGGGGCTAAGGGATACGAGCAGTACTTC. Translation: CASSYRQGAKGYEQYF.

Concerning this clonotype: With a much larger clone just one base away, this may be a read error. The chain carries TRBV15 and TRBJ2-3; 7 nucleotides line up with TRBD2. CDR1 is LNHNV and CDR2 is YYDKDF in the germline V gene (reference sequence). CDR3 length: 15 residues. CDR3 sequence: CAASGVGGLADTQYF. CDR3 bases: TGTGCCGCCAGCGGGGTTGGGGGGTTGGCAGATACGCAGTATTTT. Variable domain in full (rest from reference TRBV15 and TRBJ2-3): DAMVIQNPRYQVTQFGKPVTLSCSQTLNHNVMYWYQQKSSQAPKLLFHYYDKDFNNEADTPDNFQSRRPNTSFCFLDIRSPGLGDTAMYLCAASGVGGLADTQYFGPGTRLTVL.

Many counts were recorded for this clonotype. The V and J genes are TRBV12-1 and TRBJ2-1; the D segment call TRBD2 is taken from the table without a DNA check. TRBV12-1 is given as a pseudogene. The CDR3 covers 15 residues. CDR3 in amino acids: CASRAVIKGDNEQFF. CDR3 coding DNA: TGTGCCAGCAGAGCCGTGATTAAGGGAGACAATGAGCAGTTCTTC.

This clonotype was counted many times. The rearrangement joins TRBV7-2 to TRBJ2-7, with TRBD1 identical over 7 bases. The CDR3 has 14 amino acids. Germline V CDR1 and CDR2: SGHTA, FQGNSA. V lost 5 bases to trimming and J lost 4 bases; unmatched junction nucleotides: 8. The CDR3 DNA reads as TGTGCCAGCAGCAACCCCGGGACAGCTTACGAGCAGTACTTC. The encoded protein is CASSNPGTAYEQYF.

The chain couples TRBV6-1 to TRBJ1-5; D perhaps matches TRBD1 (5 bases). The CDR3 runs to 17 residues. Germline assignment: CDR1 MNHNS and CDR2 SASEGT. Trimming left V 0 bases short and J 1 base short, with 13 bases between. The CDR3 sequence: CASSEALRQGSNQPQHF. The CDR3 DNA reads TGTGCCAGCAGTGAAGCGCTTCGGCAGGGAAGCAATCAGCCCCAGCATTTT.

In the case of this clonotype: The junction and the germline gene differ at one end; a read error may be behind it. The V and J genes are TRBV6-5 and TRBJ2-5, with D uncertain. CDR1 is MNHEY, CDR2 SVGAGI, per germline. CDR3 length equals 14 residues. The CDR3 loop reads CVSSPRVSQETQYF. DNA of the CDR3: TGTGTCAGCAGTCCCCGTGTTTCCCAGGAGACCCAGTACTTC.

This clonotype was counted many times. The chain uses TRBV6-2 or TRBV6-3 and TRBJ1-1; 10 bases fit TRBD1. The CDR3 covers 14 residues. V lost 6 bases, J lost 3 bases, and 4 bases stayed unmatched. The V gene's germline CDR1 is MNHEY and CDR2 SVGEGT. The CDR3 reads CASRRTGGYTEAFF. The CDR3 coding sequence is TGTGCCAGCAGGCGGACAGGGGGTTACACTGAAGCTTTCTTT.

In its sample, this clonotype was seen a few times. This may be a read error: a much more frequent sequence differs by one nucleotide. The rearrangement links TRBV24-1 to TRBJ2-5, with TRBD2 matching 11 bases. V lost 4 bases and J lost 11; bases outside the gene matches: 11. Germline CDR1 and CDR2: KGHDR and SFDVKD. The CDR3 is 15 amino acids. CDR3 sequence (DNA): TGTGCCACCAGTGAAGCTAGCGGGGGGCGGAATGAGCAGTACTTC. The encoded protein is CATSEASGGRNEQYF.

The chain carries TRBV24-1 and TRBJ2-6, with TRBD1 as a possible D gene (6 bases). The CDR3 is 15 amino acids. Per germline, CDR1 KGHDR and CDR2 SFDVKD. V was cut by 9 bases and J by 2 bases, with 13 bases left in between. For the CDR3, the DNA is TGTGCCACCGGATTTAGGACAGCTGGGGCCAACGTCCTGACTTTC. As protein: CATGFRTAGANVLTF.